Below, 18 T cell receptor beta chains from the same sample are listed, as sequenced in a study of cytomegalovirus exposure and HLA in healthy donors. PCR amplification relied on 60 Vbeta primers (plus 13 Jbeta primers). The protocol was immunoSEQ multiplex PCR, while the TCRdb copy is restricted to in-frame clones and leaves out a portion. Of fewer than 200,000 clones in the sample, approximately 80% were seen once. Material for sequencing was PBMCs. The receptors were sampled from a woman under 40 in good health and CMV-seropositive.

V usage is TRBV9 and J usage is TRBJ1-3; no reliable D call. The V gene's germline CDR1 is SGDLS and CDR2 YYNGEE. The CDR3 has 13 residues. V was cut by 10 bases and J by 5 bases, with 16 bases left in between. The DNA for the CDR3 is TGTGCCTCCGGCGGGCCAGGTAGAAACACCATATATTTT. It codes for CASGGPGRNTIYF.

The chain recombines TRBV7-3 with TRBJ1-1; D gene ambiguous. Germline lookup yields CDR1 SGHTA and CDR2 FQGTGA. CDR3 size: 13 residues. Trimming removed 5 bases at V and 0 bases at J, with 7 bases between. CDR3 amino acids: CASSPGMNTEAFF. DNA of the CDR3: TGTGCCAGCAGCCCCGGGATGAACACTGAAGCTTTCTTT.

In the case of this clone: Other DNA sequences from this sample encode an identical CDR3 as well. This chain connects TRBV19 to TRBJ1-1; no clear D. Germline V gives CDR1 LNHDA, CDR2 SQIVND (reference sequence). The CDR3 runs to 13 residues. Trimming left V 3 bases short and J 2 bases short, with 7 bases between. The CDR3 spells CASSIGGNTEAFF. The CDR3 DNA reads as TGTGCCAGTAGTATCGGCGGTAACACTGAAGCTTTCTTT. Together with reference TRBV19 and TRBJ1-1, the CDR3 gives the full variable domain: DGGITQSPKYLFRKEGQNVTLSCEQNLNHDAMYWYRQDPGQGLRLIYYSQIVNDFQKGDIAEGYSVSREKKESFPLTVTSAQKNPTAFYLCASSIGGNTEAFFGQGTRLTVV.

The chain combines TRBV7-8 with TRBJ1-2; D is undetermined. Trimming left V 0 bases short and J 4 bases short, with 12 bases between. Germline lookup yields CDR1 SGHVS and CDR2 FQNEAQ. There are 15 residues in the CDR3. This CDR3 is CASSLADRGGYGYTF. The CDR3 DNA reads TGTGCCAGCAGCTTAGCCGACCGCGGTGGCTATGGCTACACCTTC.

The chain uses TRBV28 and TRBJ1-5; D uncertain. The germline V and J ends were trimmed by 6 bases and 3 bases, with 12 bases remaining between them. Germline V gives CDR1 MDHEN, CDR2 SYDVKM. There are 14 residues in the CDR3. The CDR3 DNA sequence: TGTGCCAGCAGCCTTATGAGGGCCAATCAGCCCCAGCATTTT. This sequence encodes CASSLMRANQPQHF.

The CDR3 nucleotides read TGCGCCAGCAGCCTGGGGGGGGCTGGGGCCAACGTCCTGACTTTC. This codes for CASSLGGAGANVLTF. The chain joins TRBV5-1 to TRBJ2-6; 7 nucleotides line up with TRBD2. CDR1 and CDR2 (germline): SGHRS, YFSETQ. This CDR3 comprises 15 residues. V gave up 4 bases and J gave up 2 bases; unmatched junction bases: 3.

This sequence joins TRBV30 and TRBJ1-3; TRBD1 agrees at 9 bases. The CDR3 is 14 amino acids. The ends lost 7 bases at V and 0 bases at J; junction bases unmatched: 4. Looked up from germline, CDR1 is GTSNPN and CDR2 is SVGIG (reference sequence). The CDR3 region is CALQGAYSGNTIYF. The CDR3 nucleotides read TGTGCCTTACAGGGGGCATACTCTGGAAACACCATATATTTT. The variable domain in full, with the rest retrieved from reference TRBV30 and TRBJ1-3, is SQTIHQWPATLVQPVGSPLSLECTVEGTSNPNLYWYRQAAGRGLQLLFYSVGIGQISSEVPQNLSASRPQDRQFILSSKKLLLSDSGFYLCALQGAYSGNTIYFGEGSWLTVV.

CDR3 sequence reads: CASSLGPGRGNTEAFF. Here the CDR3 DNA reads TGTGCCAGCAGTCTCGGGCCAGGGCGGGGGAACACTGAAGCTTTCTTT. V gene TRBV7-2 combines with J gene TRBJ1-1; perhaps TRBD1 as D (5 bases). The CDR3 runs to 16 residues. Trimming left V 6 bases short and J 1 base short, with 18 bases between. Germline-derived CDR1 and CDR2 are SGHTA and FQGNSA. Filled out from reference TRBV7-2 and TRBJ1-1, the complete variable domain reads GAGVSQSPSNKVTEKGKDVELRCDPISGHTALYWYRQSLGQGLEFLIYFQGNSAPDKSGLPSDRFSAERTGGSVSTLTIQRTQQEDSAVYLCASSLGPGRGNTEAFFGQGTRLTVV.

The CDR3 DNA sequence: TGTGCCTGGAGTAAACAAGCGCAAGAGACCCAGTACTTC. This codes for CAWSKQAQETQYF. The rearrangement links TRBV30 to TRBJ2-5; D is undetermined. Germline V gene lookup returns CDR1 GTSNPN and CDR2 SVGIG (reference sequence). This CDR3 contains 13 residues. V was pared by 2 bases and J by 2 bases, with 9 bases between. The full variable domain, in which reference TRBV30 and TRBJ2-5 provide the parts outside the CDR3, is SQTIHQWPATLVQPVGSPLSLECTVEGTSNPNLYWYRQAAGRGLQLLFYSVGIGQISSEVPQNLSASRPQDRQFILSSKKLLLSDSGFYLCAWSKQAQETQYFGPGTRLLVL.

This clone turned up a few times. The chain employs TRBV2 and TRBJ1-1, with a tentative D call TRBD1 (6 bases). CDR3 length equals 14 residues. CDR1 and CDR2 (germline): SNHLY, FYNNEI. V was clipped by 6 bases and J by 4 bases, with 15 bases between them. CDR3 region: CASRVGGGSTEAFF. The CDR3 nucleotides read TGTGCCAGCAGAGTAGGGGGGGGTAGCACTGAAGCTTTCTTT.

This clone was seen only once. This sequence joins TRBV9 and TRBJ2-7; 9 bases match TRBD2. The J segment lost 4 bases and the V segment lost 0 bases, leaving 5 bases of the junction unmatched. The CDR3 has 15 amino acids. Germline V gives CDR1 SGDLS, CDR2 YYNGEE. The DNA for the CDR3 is TGTGCCAGCAGCGTAGGGGGACTAGCTTCTTACGAGCAGTACTTC. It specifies CASSVGGLASYEQYF.

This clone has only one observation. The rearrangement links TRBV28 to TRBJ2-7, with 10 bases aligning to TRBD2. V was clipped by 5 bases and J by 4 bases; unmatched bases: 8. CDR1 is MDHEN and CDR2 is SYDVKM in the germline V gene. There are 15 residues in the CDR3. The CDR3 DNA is TGTGCCAGCAGTGTAACTAGCGGGGTCCGTTACGAGCAGTACTTC. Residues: CASSVTSGVRYEQYF.

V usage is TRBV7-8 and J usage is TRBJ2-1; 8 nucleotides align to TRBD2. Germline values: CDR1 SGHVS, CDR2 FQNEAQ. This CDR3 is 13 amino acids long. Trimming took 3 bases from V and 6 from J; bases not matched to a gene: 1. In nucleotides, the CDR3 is TGTGCCAGCAGCTTCGGGGGGGGCAATGAGCAGTTCTTC. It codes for CASSFGGGNEQFF.

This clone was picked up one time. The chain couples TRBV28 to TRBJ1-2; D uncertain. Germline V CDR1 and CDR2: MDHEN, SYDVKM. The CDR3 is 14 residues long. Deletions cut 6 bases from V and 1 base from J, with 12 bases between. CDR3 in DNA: TGTGCCAGCAGGGGCGCGGGAAATAACTATGGCTACACCTTC. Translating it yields CASRGAGNNYGYTF.

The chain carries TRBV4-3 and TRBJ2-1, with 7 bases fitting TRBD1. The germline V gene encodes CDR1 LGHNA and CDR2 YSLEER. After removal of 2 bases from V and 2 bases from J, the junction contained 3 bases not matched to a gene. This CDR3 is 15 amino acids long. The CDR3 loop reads CASSQRQGTYNEQFF. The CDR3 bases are TGCGCCAGCAGCCAAAGACAGGGAACCTACAATGAGCAGTTCTTC.

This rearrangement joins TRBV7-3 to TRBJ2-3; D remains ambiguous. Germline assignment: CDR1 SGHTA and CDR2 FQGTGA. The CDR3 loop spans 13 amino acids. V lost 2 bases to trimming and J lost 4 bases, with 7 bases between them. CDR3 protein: CASSLGPPDTQYF. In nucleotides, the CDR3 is TGTGCCAGCAGCTTAGGGCCTCCAGATACGCAGTATTTT.

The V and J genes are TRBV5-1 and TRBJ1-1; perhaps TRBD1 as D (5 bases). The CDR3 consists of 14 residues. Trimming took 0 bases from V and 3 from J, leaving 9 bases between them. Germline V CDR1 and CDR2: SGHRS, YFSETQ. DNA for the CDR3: TGCGCCAGCAGCTTGGAAGGGGCGGACACTGAAGCTTTCTTT. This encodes CASSLEGADTEAFF.

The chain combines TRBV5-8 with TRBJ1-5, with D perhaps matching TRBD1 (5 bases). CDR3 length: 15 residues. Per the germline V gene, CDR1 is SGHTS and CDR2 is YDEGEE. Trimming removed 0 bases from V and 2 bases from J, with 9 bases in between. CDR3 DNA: TGTGCCAGCAGCTTGGGCCAGGGCGGCAATCAGCCCCAGCATTTT. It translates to CASSLGQGGNQPQHF. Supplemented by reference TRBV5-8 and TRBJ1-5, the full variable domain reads EAGVTQSPTHLIKTRGQQATLRCSPISGHTSVYWYQQALGLGLQFLLWYDEGEERNRGNFPPRFSGRQFPNYSSELNVNALELEDSALYLCASSLGQGGNQPQHFGDGTRLSIL.